The rows below give T cell receptor beta chains drawn from one sample of a study of CXCR3-negative and CXCR3-positive naive CD8 T cells. TCRdb reprocessed the 5' RACE reads, with one entry per CDR3 protein and no DNA. Its listing shows over 50,000 distinct CDR3 sequences. The specimen sequenced was naive CXCR3+ CD8+ T cells from blood. These receptors originate from a human donor in good health. Some clones in this sample may be carry-over from other donors' samples. Both conserved end residues are part of each CDR3. Fields, in order: J gene, V gene, CDR3 protein.

j_gene: TRBJ2-2; v_gene: TRBV5-1; CDR3aa: CASSLEQGEVTGELFF
j_gene: TRBJ1-1; v_gene: TRBV29-1; CDR3aa: CSVEGGNTEAFF
j_gene: TRBJ2-7; v_gene: TRBV28; CDR3aa: CASSPAGYEQYF
j_gene: TRBJ1-1; v_gene: TRBV5-4; CDR3aa: CASRPDSNTEAFF
j_gene: TRBJ2-5; v_gene: TRBV28; CDR3aa: CASSFPTNQETQYF
j_gene: TRBJ1-5; v_gene: TRBV2; CDR3aa: CASSEWDQPQHF
j_gene: TRBJ2-7; v_gene: TRBV11-2; CDR3aa: CASSLDWTGSSYEQYF
j_gene: TRBJ2-3; v_gene: TRBV7-6; CDR3aa: CASSSPSGVSSDTQYF
j_gene: TRBJ2-3; v_gene: TRBV7-9; CDR3aa: CASSLGQGDFEDTQYF
j_gene: TRBJ1-1; v_gene: TRBV6-1; CDR3aa: CASGRDMNTEAFF